The rows below give T cell receptor beta chains drawn from one sample of a study of cytomegalovirus exposure and HLA in healthy donors. The data were produced by immunoSEQ multiplex PCR, yet TCRdb's version contains in-frame clones alone and is incomplete. The data hold over 110,000 clones, with about four fifths observed a single time. Specimen: PBMCs. The receptors here all came from a male donor in good health and CMV-seronegative. Both conserved end residues are part of each CDR3. D genes are given only for firm matches. Clone size is stated in some rows and not others, as once, few, many or a class when expanded.

d_call	v_call	clone_size	j_call	cdr3_nt	cdr3_aa
TRBD2	TRBV4-2	-	TRBJ2-1	TGTGCCAGCAGCCAAGGGCCTAGCGGGAGGAATTGGCTCAATGAGCAGTTCTTC	CASSQGPSGRNWLNEQFF
-	TRBV29-1	-	TRBJ1-1	TGCAGCGTGACAGTCGGGTTGAACACTGAAGCTTTCTTT	CSVTVGLNTEAFF
TRBD1	TRBV6-6	-	TRBJ1-5	TGTGCCAGCAGTCCTTGGACAGGGGTGGAGCCCCAGCATTTT	CASSPWTGVEPQHF
TRBD1	TRBV7-9	few	TRBJ2-2	TGTGCCAGCAGCCCACCCGGGACAGGCATCACCGGGGAGCTGTTTTTT	CASSPPGTGITGELFF
-	TRBV18	-	TRBJ1-4	TGTGCCAGCTCACCAGGGCTACAGGGTAATGAAAAACTGTTTTTT	CASSPGLQGNEKLFF
TRBD1	TRBV4-3	-	TRBJ1-4	TGCGCCAGCAGCCAAACCCCCTTGGGGACAGCATATGAAAAACTGTTTTTT	CASSQTPLGTAYEKLFF
TRBD1	TRBV18	-	TRBJ2-7	TGTGCCAGCTCACCCGGGACAGGGGACGAGCAGTACTTC	CASSPGTGDEQYF
TRBD2	TRBV6-9	once	TRBJ2-1	TGTGCCAGCAGTTGGTCGGCTGTGGGACTAGCGGGAGAAGGGGAGGATGAGCAGTTCTTC	CASSWSAVGLAGEGEDEQFF
-	TRBV27	-	TRBJ2-4	TGTGCCAGCAGCCCACAAGGACAGTTGGAGGACATTCAGTACTTC	CASSPQGQLEDIQYF
-	TRBV27	-	TRBJ2-7	TGTGCCAGCAGTTTCGCCCCAGGTAATAACTACGAGCAGTACTTC	CASSFAPGNNYEQYF
TRBD2	TRBV27	-	TRBJ2-1	TGTGCCAGCAGTTTTAGGCGGGAGACGGGCAATGAGCAGTTCTTC	CASSFRRETGNEQFF
-	TRBV5-1	-	TRBJ2-3	TGCGCCAGCAGCCCGGGACTGGCCAATGAAGATACGCAGTATTTT	CASSPGLANEDTQYF
TRBD1	TRBV7-2	-	TRBJ2-3	TGTGCCAGCAGCCGGGACAGGGCACTTTTGACAGATACGCAGTATTTT	CASSRDRALLTDTQYF
TRBD1	TRBV5-4	once	TRBJ2-1	TGTGCCAGCAGCGCGGGACAGGGAGACAATGAGCAGTTCTTC	CASSAGQGDNEQFF
-	TRBV29-1	-	TRBJ2-7	TGCAGCGTTGAGGACGGGGCGGGGGCCTCCTACGAGCAGTACTTC	CSVEDGAGASYEQYF
TRBD1	TRBV7-6	-	TRBJ2-7	TGTGCCAGCAGCTTACCAGGGGGAGAGCAGTACTTC	CASSLPGGEQYF
-	TRBV5-1	-	TRBJ2-7	TGCGCCAGCAGCTTGGCCTCGACAGTACGTAAGGAGCAGTACTTC	CASSLASTVRKEQYF
-	TRBV28	-	TRBJ1-5	TGTGCCAGCAGTTTACCAGGGAACAATCAGCCCCAGCATTTT	CASSLPGNNQPQHF
-	TRBV7-2	-	TRBJ2-7	TGTGCCAGCAGCCTGCGGATAACCTACGAGCAGTACTTC	CASSLRITYEQYF
TRBD2	TRBV2	-	TRBJ2-1	TGTGCCAGCAGTACTAGCGGGAGCGTCTATGAGCAGCTCTTC	CASSTSGSVYEQLF
-	TRBV5-4	once	TRBJ2-1	TGTGCCAGCAGCTTGGACAGGGACTACAACAATGAGCAGTTCTTC	CASSLDRDYNNEQFF
-	TRBV7-2	-	TRBJ2-3	TGTGCCAGCAGCTGGCGGTACGGTGGCACAGATACGCAGTATTTT	CASSWRYGGTDTQYF
TRBD2	TRBV9	-	TRBJ2-2	TGTGCCAGCAGCGCGGGGGGGGGTACTAACACCGGGGAGCTGTTTTTT	CASSAGGGTNTGELFF
-	TRBV11-2	-	TRBJ2-1	TGTGCCAGCAGCCCCACTAGCCTATACAATGAGCAGTTCTTC	CASSPTSLYNEQFF
-	TRBV7-6	-	TRBJ1-2	TGTGCCAGCAGCTCCCCGTCCTATGGCTACACCTTC	CASSSPSYGYTF
-	TRBV7-2	-	TRBJ2-7	TGTGCCAGCAGCTTAATGGCGGGATCCCGCGAGCAGTACTTC	CASSLMAGSREQYF
-	TRBV12-5	-	TRBJ2-7	TGTGCTAGTGGTTTAGGCGACTACGAGCAGTACTTC	CASGLGDYEQYF
-	TRBV6-1	few	TRBJ2-7	TGTGCCAGCAGTGCGTGGGAGAGCTACGAGCAGTACTTC	CASSAWESYEQYF
-	TRBV21-1	-	TRBJ2-1	TGTGCCAGCAGCAACCCCCGGACTAGCGGGAGGGGTGCCTACAATGAGCAGTTCTTC	CASSNPRTSGRGAYNEQFF
TRBD1	TRBV23-1	-	TRBJ1-2	TGCGCCAGCAGTCAACTGGGGACAGGGGATGACTACACCTTC	CASSQLGTGDDYTF
-	TRBV7-2	-	TRBJ1-1	TGTGCCAGCAGCTTAAGGCCGGGGGGAGCTTTCTTT	CASSLRPGGAFF